A single sample is the source of the 17 T cell receptor beta chains below, sequenced in a study of T cell responses to AZD1222 COVID-19 vaccine. Sequencing was performed with immunoSEQ multiplex PCR; in TCRdb, only in-frame clones are kept and a portion is missing. The sample consists of 85,000 to 90,000 clones, about 88% of them appearing once. Sequencing used peripheral blood, obtained on day 0 of AZD1222 vaccination. These TCRs come from an adult in good health.

This chain uses TRBV5-4 with TRBJ2-2; 7 bases map to TRBD1. CDR3 length: 14 amino acids. Trimming removed 4 bases from V and 3 bases from J; junction bases left unmatched: 3. Germline CDR1 and CDR2: SGHNT and YYREEE (reference sequence). CDR3 region: CASSGTEHTGELFF. CDR3 DNA sequence: TGTGCCAGCAGCGGGACAGAACACACCGGGGAGCTGTTTTTT.

The chain joins TRBV5-5 to TRBJ2-7; D unclear. Germline CDR1 is SGHKS and CDR2 is YYEKEE (reference sequence). V was clipped by 0 bases and J by 0 bases, with 7 bases between them. CDR3 length: 14 residues. As DNA, the CDR3 is TGTGCCAGCAGCTTGGCCTCCCACTCCTACGAGCAGTACTTC. Protein: CASSLASHSYEQYF.

This chain joins TRBV2 and TRBJ2-1, with TRBD1 as a possible D gene (6 bases). The CDR3 length is 15 residues. Germline lookup yields CDR1 SNHLY and CDR2 FYNNEI. V gave up 4 bases and J gave up 2 bases, with 12 bases separating them. The chain's CDR3 is CASSVRGGAYNEQFF. DNA for the CDR3: TGTGCCAGCAGTGTTAGAGGGGGAGCCTACAATGAGCAGTTCTTC.

The genes are TRBV3-1 (or the pseudogene TRBV3-2) and TRBJ2-1; D gene ambiguous. The CDR3 length is 12 residues. The V gene lost 4 bases and the J gene lost 8 bases, with 9 bases spanning the gap. Germline values: CDR1 LGHDT, CDR2 YNNKEL (reference sequence). The CDR3 nucleotides read TGTGCCAGCAGCCGCCCTGAACATGAGCAGTTCTTC. Protein: CASSRPEHEQFF.

The chain has TRBV7-2 and TRBJ2-7; D remains ambiguous. The V end was cut by 4 bases, the J end by 4 bases, with 11 bases between. Germline V gene data show CDR1 as SGHTA and CDR2 as FQGNSA. CDR3 size: 13 residues. The CDR3 loop is CASSSSSNYEQYF. The DNA for the CDR3 is TGTGCCAGCAGCTCGAGTAGCAATTACGAGCAGTACTTC.

The chain uses TRBV5-1 and TRBJ2-1; weak D call: TRBD2 (6 bases). This CDR3 spans 14 amino acids. Looked up from germline, CDR1 is SGHRS and CDR2 is YFSETQ. The ends were cut back, 3 bases at V and 8 bases at J, with 15 bases in the middle. DNA for the CDR3: TGCGCCAGCAGCTCGGGACGGGGGAACGATGAGCAGTTCTTC. The encoded protein is CASSSGRGNDEQFF.

For this clone: Other DNA sequences from this sample encode an identical CDR3 as well. This chain connects TRBV19 to TRBJ2-7; 7 bases line up with TRBD1. The ends lost 2 bases at V and 2 bases at J; junction bases unmatched: 0. The CDR3 has 13 residues. Germline CDR1 and CDR2: LNHDA and SQIVND (reference sequence). This CDR3 is CASSIQGAYEQYF. The CDR3 bases are TGTGCCAGTAGTATACAGGGGGCCTACGAGCAGTACTTC.

The chain employs TRBV4-2 and TRBJ2-1, with a tentative D call TRBD2 (6 bases). The germline gives CDR1 LGHNA, CDR2 YNFKEQ. With 3 bases removed from V and 9 bases from J, the gap between germline ends came to 6 bases. This CDR3 has 11 residues. CDR3: CASSQGGEQFF. CDR3 nucleotides: TGTGCCAGCAGCCAGGGGGGTGAGCAGTTCTTC.

The chain couples TRBV28 to TRBJ1-5; 8 bases align to TRBD1. Germline CDR1 MDHEN, CDR2 SYDVKM. CDR3 length equals 13 residues. V was clipped by 3 bases and J by 9 bases; unmatched bases: 4. CDR3 bases: TGTGCCAGCAGTTTGGGGGACAGGAGGCCCCAGCATTTT. This translates into CASSLGDRRPQHF.

The rearrangement joins TRBV19 to TRBJ1-5; tentative D call: TRBD1 (6 bases). The CDR3 totals 15 residues. With 5 bases removed from V and 0 bases from J, the gap between germline ends came to 11 bases. Germline V lookup: CDR1 LNHDA, CDR2 SQIVND (reference sequence). Written as DNA, the CDR3 is TGTGCCAGTAGTTATCAGGGGACTAGCAATCAGCCCCAGCATTTT. This gives the protein CASSYQGTSNQPQHF.

V gene TRBV15 combines with J gene TRBJ2-1, with 12 bases fitting TRBD1. Looked up from germline, CDR1 is LNHNV and CDR2 is YYDKDF (reference sequence). The CDR3 has 15 residues. The junction had 6 bases not matched to a gene; V was cut back by 5 bases and J by 7 bases. The CDR3 DNA reads TGTGCCACCAGCGGGGGACAGGGGGCGAGGAATGAGCAGTTCTTC. Its translation: CATSGGQGARNEQFF.

The rearrangement links TRBV3-1 (or the pseudogene TRBV3-2) to TRBJ1-1; 7 nucleotides align to TRBD1. Germline V gene data show CDR1 as LGHDT and CDR2 as YNNKEL (reference sequence). The CDR3 length is 15 residues. With V trimmed by 6 bases and J by 1 base, 8 bases remained unmatched. The CDR3 loop reads CASRTLGQTNTEAFF. CDR3 in DNA: TGTGCCAGCAGAACTCTGGGACAGACGAACACTGAAGCTTTCTTT.

This rearrangement joins TRBV3-1 (or the pseudogene TRBV3-2) to TRBJ1-4; maybe TRBD1 (6 bases). V was pared by 3 bases and J by 5 bases, with 16 bases between. The length of the CDR3 is 16 residues. Germline V gene sequence: CDR1 LGHDT, CDR2 YNNKEL (reference sequence). The CDR3 nucleotides read TGTGCCAGCAGCCAGGGACAACCCGGCCTCAATGAAAAACTGTTTTTT. Amino acid sequence: CASSQGQPGLNEKLFF.

CDR3: CASAPITSGGPVGGELFF. As DNA, the CDR3 is TGTGCCAGCGCCCCCATTACTAGCGGGGGGCCAGTGGGCGGGGAGCTGTTTTTT. V and J are TRBV3-1 (or the pseudogene TRBV3-2) and TRBJ2-2, with 12 bases identical to TRBD2. The CDR3 is 18 amino acids. The V gene's germline CDR1 is LGHDT and CDR2 YNNKEL (reference sequence). V trimming: 8 bases; J trimming: 7 bases; junction bases outside the gene matches: 17.

The chain links TRBV5-1 to TRBJ2-2; D uncertain. Germline CDR1 reads SGHRS; CDR2 reads YFSETQ. Trimming cost V 0 bases and J 7 bases, with 10 bases left between them. This CDR3 contains 14 residues. CDR3 DNA: TGCGCCAGCAGCTTGGGTCCGGGCGGCGGGGAGCTGTTTTTT. It encodes CASSLGPGGGELFF.

This clone occurred once. The rearrangement links TRBV5-1 to TRBJ2-7, with 9 bases fitting TRBD1. CDR1 SGHRS and CDR2 YFSETQ come from the germline V gene. The V segment lost 0 bases and the J segment 5 bases; nucleotides outside the gene matches: 9. The CDR3 is made up of 16 amino acids. The CDR3 region is CASSLAKMTGGDEQYF. CDR3 coding DNA: TGCGCCAGCAGCTTGGCTAAGATGACAGGGGGGGACGAGCAGTACTTC.

The chain carries TRBV27 and TRBJ2-3, with 9 bases fitting TRBD2. The CDR3 is 16 amino acids. Germline V gene data show CDR1 as MNHEY and CDR2 as SMNVEV (reference sequence). Trimming removed 6 bases from V and 4 bases from J; junction bases left unmatched: 11. The CDR3, as DNA: TGTGCCAGCAGCGGCGGGAGGGGGCTGTTGGCAGATACGCAGTATTTT. Residues: CASSGGRGLLADTQYF.